This TCR beta chain was recorded in a study of T cells in tuberculosis. Study overall: A South African cohort included IGRA-negative adolescents, latently infected IGRA-positive adolescents and adults with active tuberculosis.

Concerning this clone itself: The antigen remains undetermined.

TCRdb's table, derived via immunoSEQ multiplex PCR, lists solely in-frame clones and lacks some. The table records tens of thousands of clones, approximately 92% of them present only once. Study-level findings and limits: Smaller alpha distances in active tuberculosis partly reflected shorter CDR3-alpha lengths. Active tuberculosis TCR-alpha repertoires lay closer to GMM-specific TCRs than IGRA-negative controls, suggesting clonal expansion.

Germline CDR1 is SGHRS and CDR2 is YFSETQ. The ends lost 4 bases at V and 3 bases at J; junction bases unmatched: 9. The CDR3 is 15 residues long. This receptor was taken from a donor between 10 and 29 years old with latent tuberculosis or without tuberculosis infection. Some clones in this sample may be carry-over from other donors' samples. The sequencing input was PBMCs. J is TRBJ2-7 and V is TRBV5-1; TRBD1 matches at 8 bases. The CDR3 region has the DNA TGCGCCAGCAGCACCCAGGGGGCAGGTTGCTACGAGCAGTACTTC. It codes for CASSTQGAGCYEQYF. Full variable domain (rest looked up from reference TRBV5-1 and TRBJ2-7): KAGVTQTPRYLIKTRGQQVTLSCSPISGHRSVSWYQQTPGQGLQFLFEYFSETQRNKGNFPGRFSGRQFSNSRSEMNVSTLELGDSALYLCASSTQGAGCYEQYFGPGTRLTVT.